Each of the 14 T cell receptor beta chains below was sequenced from the same sample in a study of neurological immune-mediated disorders. TCRdb re-derived calls from the 5' RACE reads in MiXCR, one entry per CDR3 protein. The top ten hold 9.2% of the sample, which has around 35,000 distinct CDR3 sequences, approximately 1.5% seen once. Sequencing used PBMCs. Every receptor here comes from a woman between 25 and 40 years old with multiple sclerosis.

This clonotype was seen many times. The rearrangement links TRBV5-1 to TRBJ2-7, with D perhaps matching TRBD2 (5 bases). The ends were cut back, 4 bases at V and 3 bases at J, with 14 bases in the middle. Germline assignment: CDR1 SGHRS and CDR2 YFSETQ. CDR3 length: 14 residues. Here the CDR3 DNA reads TGCGCCAGCAGCGTGGACTCTATCCTCTACGAGCAGTACTTC. Its protein product is CASSVDSILYEQYF.

Many counts were recorded for this clonotype. J is TRBJ1-1 and V is TRBV5-1, with D uncertain. This CDR3 has 14 residues. Germline lookup yields CDR1 SGHRS and CDR2 YFSETQ. Trimming cost V 0 bases and J 2 bases, with 8 bases left between them. The CDR3 spells CASSLDSYNTEAFF. Written as DNA, the CDR3 is TGCGCCAGCAGCTTGGACAGTTATAACACTGAAGCTTTCTTT.

This clonotype appeared many times. V and J are TRBV20-1 and TRBJ2-3; TRBD2 matches 8 bases. In germline, CDR1 is DFQATT, CDR2 SNEGSKA (reference sequence). V dropped 3 bases and J dropped 5; count of bases not matched to a gene: 4. The length of the CDR3 is 13 residues. This CDR3 reads CSASGGAEDTQYF. The DNA of the CDR3 is TGCAGTGCTAGCGGGGGGGCTGAAGATACGCAGTATTTT.

This clonotype was seen ten or more times. The V call is TRBV12-3 or TRBV12-4, the J call TRBJ2-7; a weak D match, TRBD2 (6 bases). The V gene lost 2 bases and the J gene lost 0 bases, with 11 bases spanning the gap. This CDR3 is built from 15 residues. The CDR3 DNA reads as TGTGCCAGCAGTTTAAGGAGGGATCGCTCCTACGAGCAGTACTTC. The encoded protein is CASSLRRDRSYEQYF.

This clonotype was counted ten times or more. The rearrangement joins TRBV20-1 to TRBJ1-2; D possibly corresponds to TRBD1 (5 bases). The CDR3 has 14 residues. Germline V gene data show CDR1 as DFQATT and CDR2 as SNEGSKA (reference sequence). V lost 5 bases and J lost 2, with 15 bases in between. The CDR3 protein is CSALSPDSNYGYTF. The CDR3 nucleotides are TGCAGTGCTTTATCTCCAGACAGCAACTATGGCTACACCTTC.

This clonotype was seen repeatedly, ten times or more. This chain links TRBV12-3 or TRBV12-4 with TRBJ2-5; 7 bases match TRBD1. There are 15 residues in the CDR3. V gave up 5 bases and J gave up 4 bases; unmatched junction bases: 10. CDR3 protein: CASSEHRGVGETQYF. CDR3 in DNA: TGTGCCAGCAGTGAGCACAGGGGAGTGGGAGAGACCCAGTACTTC.

The genes are TRBV12-3 or TRBV12-4 and TRBJ1-4; D is ambiguous. Trimming cost V 6 bases and J 3 bases, with 11 bases left between them. This CDR3 comprises 14 residues. The CDR3 DNA is TGTGCCAGCAGCCGGGGAGGCTCTAATGAAAAACTGTTTTTT. It yields the protein CASSRGGSNEKLFF.

Many counts were recorded for this clonotype. The V call is TRBV4-3, the J call TRBJ1-1; TRBD1 might be the D (5 bases). The CDR3 totals 13 residues. The ends were cut back, 6 bases at V and 5 bases at J, with 13 bases in the middle. Germline V gives CDR1 LGHNA, CDR2 YSLEER. Here the CDR3 reads CASSLRGETEAFF. The CDR3 nucleotides read TGCGCCAGCAGTCTGAGGGGTGAGACTGAAGCTTTCTTT.

This clonotype was counted many times. The V and J genes are TRBV7-2 and TRBJ2-7, with 8 bases lining up with TRBD1. V dropped 5 bases and J dropped 3; count of bases not matched to a gene: 12. Germline V gene sequence: CDR1 SGHTA, CDR2 FQGNSA. CDR3 size: 16 residues. DNA for the CDR3: TGTGCCAGCAGCCCGTGGACAGGGCGGCGTGACTACGAGCAGTACTTC. This gives the protein CASSPWTGRRDYEQYF.

This clonotype was detected many times. The CDR3 region is CSAREAGVNTGELFF. CDR3 nucleotides: TGCAGTGCTAGGGAAGCGGGGGTTAACACCGGGGAGCTGTTTTTT. The chain uses TRBV20-1 and TRBJ2-2, with 8 positions matching TRBD2. Trimming at V came to 3 bases and at J to 2 bases, leaving 5 bases not matched to a gene. CDR1 and CDR2 from the germline V gene are DFQATT and SNEGSKA (reference sequence). The CDR3 sequence is 15 residues long.

This clonotype occurred a few times. The V and J genes are TRBV10-2 and TRBJ2-2; D may correspond to TRBD1 or TRBD2 (6 bases each). CDR1 and CDR2 from the germline V gene are WSHSY and SAAADI. The length of the CDR3 is 15 residues. V shed 4 bases and J shed 1 base, with 10 bases lying between them. The CDR3 loop is CASSGLGGNTGELFF. CDR3 nucleotides: TGCGCCAGCAGTGGACTAGGGGGGAACACCGGGGAGCTGTTTTTT.

This clonotype was seen at least ten times. The gene calls are TRBV6-6 and TRBJ1-6, with unresolved D. V was clipped by 5 bases and J by 7 bases, with 15 bases between them. The length of the CDR3 is 15 residues. Looked up from germline, CDR1 is MNHNY and CDR2 is SVGAGI (reference sequence). CDR3 loop: CASSTLGGENSPLHF. Written as DNA, the CDR3 is TGTGCCAGCAGTACTCTGGGAGGAGAAAATTCACCCCTCCACTTT.

This clonotype was seen at least ten times. The gene calls are TRBV5-1 and TRBJ1-2, with TRBD1 identical over 9 bases. CDR3 length: 13 residues. Per germline, CDR1 SGHRS and CDR2 YFSETQ. V lost 3 bases, J lost 8 bases, and 5 bases stayed unmatched. This CDR3 is CASSSGQGRGYTF. The CDR3 DNA follows: TGCGCCAGCAGCTCAGGACAGGGGAGAGGCTACACCTTC.

This clonotype has a count of ten or more. This chain uses TRBV6-6 with TRBJ1-1; D possibly corresponds to TRBD1 (5 bases). This CDR3 is built from 14 residues. Trimming stripped 5 bases from V and 1 base from J, with 11 bases between. Germline CDR1 MNHNY, CDR2 SVGAGI (reference sequence). In nucleotides, the CDR3 is TGTGCCAGCAGTCCGTGGGGCCCGAACACTGAAGCTTTCTTT. Amino acid sequence: CASSPWGPNTEAFF.